The following is a T cell receptor (beta chain) sequence with its context. The CDR3 spans 15 residues. Per germline, CDR1 SQVTM and CDR2 ANQGSEA. With 6 bases clipped from V and 7 bases from J, the junction kept 15 bases outside the gene matches. Profiled with immunoSEQ multiplex PCR; TCRdb holds only in-frame clones, not every one. Of over 150,000 clones in the sample, around 85% were seen once. The data were obtained in a study of blood T cell repertoires in COVID-19. Study-level information: Sites across the United States, Italy and Spain contributed samples from acute and convalescent COVID-19. T cells, B-cell-depleted T cells, or PBMCs provided the cDNA or gDNA that served as material.

The study assigned cohorts using participant-reported clinical history. What was sequenced was PBMCs or T cells enriched from blood (not recorded which). This chain connects TRBV29-1 to TRBJ2-3; TRBD2 agrees at 8 bases. This receptor was identified in a woman in her twenties or thirties who had recovered from COVID-19. CDR3 amino acids: CSVKGTSGGVNTQYF. CDR3 sequence (DNA): TGCAGCGTAAAGGGGACGAGCGGGGGAGTAAATACGCAGTATTTT.